This T cell receptor (beta chain) was sequenced in a study of T cell repertoires in cytomegalovirus infection (dated by TCRdb to about 2019). For context, the study as a whole: Because public TCR beta signatures pointed to carriage of CMV infection together with the matching HLA type, the HLA type of each donor mattered for the analysis. What the work shows at the level of the full study, not this receptor alone: In both this cohort and an independent roughly 330-donor cohort, the cumulative frequency of public TCR beta family members distinguished carriers of CMV infection plus the relevant HLA type. The ex vivo response was dominated by HLA-C-restricted CMV-specific TCR beta clonotypes, which also provided the single most frequent clonotype in two of eight donors.

This clonotype was seen at least ten times. Its antigen target is currently unknown. Per-nucleotide qualities are absent, and no much larger clonotype sits a single base away. Sequenced using an Illumina HiSeq 1500. The raw public reads went through TCRdb reprocessing: fastp at Q25, MiXCR clone calling, in-frame beta chains kept. When rows share a CDR3 protein, they turn into one entry using the most common DNA and genes. Here the sample has more than 150,000 distinct CDR3 sequences; about 30% occur a single time. Clones ranked in the top ten supply about 31% of the sample. This TCR came from a human donor in good health (CMV status not recorded). Some clones in this sample may be carry-over from other donors' samples. The sequencing input was PBMCs.

This receptor carries the CDR3 CASSLLRVEQFF. The nucleotides are TGTGCCAGCAGCCTCCTCAGGGTGGAGCAGTTCTTC. Here the chain combines TRBV7-8 and TRBJ2-1, with TRBD1 tentatively as D gene (5 bases match). CDR1 and CDR2 (SGHVS, FQNEAQ) derive from the germline V gene. V gives up 5 bases and J gives up 10 bases, and the segment between their germline ends measures 12 bases. Including the terminal cysteine and phenylalanine, the CDR3 comprises 12 residues. Only CDR3 DNA remains: 36 bases, in frame from the first base. When the CDR3 is completed using the reference TRBV7-8 and TRBJ2-1 genes on either side, the full variable domain is GAGVSQSPRYKVAKRGQDVALRCDPISGHVSLFWYQQALGQGPEFLTYFQNEAQLDKSGLPSDRFFAERPEGSVSTLKIQRTQQEDSAVYLCASSLLRVEQFFGPGTRLTVL.